A selection of T cell receptor beta chains follows, all from one sample in a study of blood T cells in healthy people across ages. From the 5' RACE reads, TCRdb called clonotypes with MiXCR, one entry per CDR3 protein. The sample lists roughly 2 million distinct CDR3 sequences; about 50% were seen once. Sequenced sample: blood. Receptors were obtained from a woman aged 40 to 50 in good health. Both conserved end residues are trimmed from each CDR3.

v_gene: TRBV6-5
CDR3aa: ASRDRGVVDIQY

v_gene: TRBV28
CDR3aa: ASRLLAGIPNEQF

v_gene: TRBV13
CDR3aa: ASSPDDRNTDEQY

v_gene: TRBV20-1
CDR3aa: SAEMGTDTGELF

v_gene: TRBV5-1
CDR3aa: ASSLVPQGANTEAF

v_gene: TRBV20-1
CDR3aa: SARDGSRDEQF

v_gene: TRBV28
CDR3aa: AIRDRTHNEQF

v_gene: TRBV7-9
CDR3aa: ASSHSGVLYDTDNEQF

v_gene: TRBV6-1
CDR3aa: ASVFDSLSGANVLT

v_gene: TRBV6-2/TRBV6-3
CDR3aa: ASSPGQLSGANVLT

v_gene: TRBV3-1
CDR3aa: ASSQDRGDLPNQPQH

v_gene: TRBV5-6
CDR3aa: ASSFGVLAGGYNEQF

v_gene: TRBV3-1
CDR3aa: ASSQSALSYEQY

v_gene: TRBV5-1
CDR3aa: ASSFTSGGAADTQY

v_gene: TRBV20-1
CDR3aa: SARDSDRAGPNTEAF

v_gene: TRBV5-5
CDR3aa: ASSLRGTSGGNEQF

v_gene: TRBV6-2/TRBV6-3
CDR3aa: ASSYSFVPTPNEQF

v_gene: TRBV6-2/TRBV6-3
CDR3aa: ASSYSEAVLETQY

v_gene: TRBV20-1
CDR3aa: SARDRTYEQY

v_gene: TRBV9
CDR3aa: ASSVETRAYNEQF

v_gene: TRBV5-1
CDR3aa: ASIPDGRVNTEAF

v_gene: TRBV6-2/TRBV6-3
CDR3aa: ASSYPSVGGRQETQY

v_gene: TRBV6-6
CDR3aa: ASSYSRVPNEQY

v_gene: TRBV9
CDR3aa: PSSVGHLGEYNYGYT

v_gene: TRBV4-1
CDR3aa: ASRGSPGQGSYNEQF

v_gene: TRBV3-1
CDR3aa: ASSQEWSEGTSETQY

v_gene: TRBV5-5
CDR3aa: ASSLRDINYGYT

v_gene: TRBV7-2
CDR3aa: ASSLHLAGGQETQY

v_gene: TRBV5-1
CDR3aa: ASSYFRDGYT

v_gene: TRBV3-1
CDR3aa: ASTHGTQRGYT

v_gene: TRBV16
CDR3aa: ASSAFVRGENEKLF

v_gene: TRBV28
CDR3aa: ASSYSLHGYT

v_gene: TRBV21-1
CDR3aa: ASSKSGRKSDTQY

v_gene: TRBV5-1
CDR3aa: ASRLLAGGVNEQF

v_gene: TRBV6-5
CDR3aa: ASSYRGAAGANVLT

v_gene: TRBV5-1
CDR3aa: ASSLDRGYGEAF

v_gene: TRBV10-3
CDR3aa: ATSEFSFYT

v_gene: TRBV28
CDR3aa: ASSLWFGGQETQY

v_gene: TRBV28
CDR3aa: ASSGPDRDTDTQY

v_gene: TRBV7-3
CDR3aa: ASSSGGGASEQY

v_gene: TRBV5-6
CDR3aa: ASSWSGGAQTDTQY

v_gene: TRBV12-3/TRBV12-4
CDR3aa: ASSTHLNSPLH

v_gene: TRBV7-2
CDR3aa: ASSMQRGVFTDTQY

v_gene: TRBV27
CDR3aa: ASSLTDRDSYEQY

v_gene: TRBV5-1
CDR3aa: ASSFPGRYNEQY

v_gene: TRBV12-3/TRBV12-4
CDR3aa: ASSIQGARTDTQY

v_gene: TRBV20-1
CDR3aa: SARDGQGQETQY

v_gene: TRBV7-3
CDR3aa: ASSPGGDNYGYT

v_gene: TRBV10-3
CDR3aa: AISEVNSPLH

v_gene: TRBV7-9
CDR3aa: ASSSEGGPLSSGYT

v_gene: TRBV5-1
CDR3aa: ASSSVLAGHNEQY

v_gene: TRBV7-9
CDR3aa: ASNPGASNEQF

v_gene: TRBV20-1
CDR3aa: SAIIAQAPQETQY

v_gene: TRBV6-5
CDR3aa: ASSYTRTDYSTDTQY

v_gene: TRBV7-2
CDR3aa: ASSFGQAPGPQH

v_gene: TRBV11-2
CDR3aa: ASSMSDGTEAF

v_gene: TRBV7-2
CDR3aa: ASSGGLPYEQY